Each of the 5 T cell receptor beta chains below was sequenced from the same sample in a study of shared clonotypes between healthy human individuals. Sequencing used immunoSEQ multiplex PCR; TCRdb keeps in-frame clones, though not all of them. In the table there are some 2.4 million clones, 80% to 95% of which are singletons. Source material: naive CD4+ T cells from PBMCs. Noted subset: CD45RA+ positively selected. The receptor set was obtained from a man aged 18 to 30 in good health. Some clones in this sample may be carry-over from other donors' samples.

The rearrangement uses TRBV29-1 and TRBJ1-2, with a tentative D call TRBD1 (6 bases). Germline-derived CDR1 and CDR2 are SQVTM and ANQGSEA. The length of the CDR3 is 14 residues. V dropped 1 base and J dropped 7 bases, with 16 bases sitting between them. The CDR3 loop reads CSVEVRGGNGGYTF. CDR3 in DNA: TGCAGCGTTGAAGTCCGAGGGGGGAACGGTGGCTACACCTTC.

The genes are TRBV9 and TRBJ2-5, with 10 bases matching TRBD2. The CDR3 extends over 15 amino acids. CDR1 and CDR2 (germline): SGDLS, YYNGEE. Germline trimming cut 4 bases from V and 2 bases from J; bases unmatched to any gene: 5. CDR3 nucleotides: TGTGCCAGCAGCCTACTAGCGGGACCACAAGAGACCCAGTACTTC. As protein: CASSLLAGPQETQYF.

This chain uses TRBV19 with TRBJ2-7, with 12 nucleotides matching TRBD2. The V gene end was trimmed by 3 bases and the J gene end by 3 bases; junction bases not matched to a gene: 3. This CDR3 spans 15 amino acids. The germline gives CDR1 LNHDA, CDR2 SQIVND (reference sequence). The chain's CDR3 is CASSMTGLAGYEQYF. As DNA, the CDR3 is TGTGCCAGTAGTATGACGGGACTAGCGGGCTACGAGCAGTACTTC.

The J gene is TRBJ2-7, the V gene TRBV30, with D perhaps matching TRBD2 (5 bases). V was cut by 4 bases and J by 2 bases, with 18 bases left in between. Germline values: CDR1 GTSNPN, CDR2 SVGIG (reference sequence). The CDR3 has 15 amino acids. CDR3 coding DNA: TGTGCCTGGAATCTAGCCGCCAGTCCTACCTACGAGCAGTACTTC. This encodes CAWNLAASPTYEQYF.

V gene TRBV10-3 combines with J gene TRBJ2-1, with 14 bases fitting TRBD2. There are 17 residues in the CDR3. Germline-derived CDR1 and CDR2 are ENHRY and SYGVKD. V was clipped by 0 bases and J by 9 bases; unmatched bases: 7. The CDR3 coding sequence is TGTGCCATCAGTGAGTCTCGACTAGCGGGAGGGCCGGGTGAGCAGTTCTTC. Protein product: CAISESRLAGGPGEQFF.